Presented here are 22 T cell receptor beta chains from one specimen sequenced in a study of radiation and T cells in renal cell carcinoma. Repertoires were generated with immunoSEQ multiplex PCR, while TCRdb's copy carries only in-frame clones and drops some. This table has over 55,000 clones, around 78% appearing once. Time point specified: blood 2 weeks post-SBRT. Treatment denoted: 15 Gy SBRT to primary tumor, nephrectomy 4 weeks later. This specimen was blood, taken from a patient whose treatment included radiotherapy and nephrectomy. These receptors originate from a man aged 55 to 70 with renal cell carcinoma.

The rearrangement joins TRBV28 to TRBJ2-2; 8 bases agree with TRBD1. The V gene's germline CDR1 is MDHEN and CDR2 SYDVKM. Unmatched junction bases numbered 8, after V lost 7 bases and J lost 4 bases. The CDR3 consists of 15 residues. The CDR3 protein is CASTPGQAATGELFF. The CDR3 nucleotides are TGTGCCAGCACCCCGGGACAGGCTGCCACCGGGGAGCTGTTTTTT.

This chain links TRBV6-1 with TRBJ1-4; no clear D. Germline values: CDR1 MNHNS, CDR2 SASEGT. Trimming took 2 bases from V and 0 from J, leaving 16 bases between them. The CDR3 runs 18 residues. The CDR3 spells CASSEPGLFIATNEKLFF. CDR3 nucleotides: TGTGCCAGCAGTGAACCCGGACTGTTCATTGCAACTAATGAAAAACTGTTTTTT.

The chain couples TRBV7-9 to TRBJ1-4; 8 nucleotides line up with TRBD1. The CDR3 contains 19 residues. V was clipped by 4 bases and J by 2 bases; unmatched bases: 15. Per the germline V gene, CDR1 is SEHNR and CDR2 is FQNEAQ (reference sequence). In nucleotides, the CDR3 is TGTGCCAGCAGCTCGAGGTCGGACAGGGTAGATTATACTAATGAAAAACTGTTTTTT. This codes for CASSSRSDRVDYTNEKLFF.

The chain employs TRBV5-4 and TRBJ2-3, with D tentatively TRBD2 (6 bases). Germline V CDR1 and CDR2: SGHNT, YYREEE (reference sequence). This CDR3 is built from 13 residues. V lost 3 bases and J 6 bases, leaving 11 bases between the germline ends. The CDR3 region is CASSSGLGDTQYF. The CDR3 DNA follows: TGTGCCAGCAGCTCGGGACTGGGGGATACGCAGTATTTT.

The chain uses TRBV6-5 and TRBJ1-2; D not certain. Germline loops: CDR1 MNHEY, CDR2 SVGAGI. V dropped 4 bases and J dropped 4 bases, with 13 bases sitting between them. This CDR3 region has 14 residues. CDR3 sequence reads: CASSSEGRLYGYTF. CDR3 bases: TGTGCCAGCAGTTCAGAAGGACGACTCTATGGCTACACCTTC.

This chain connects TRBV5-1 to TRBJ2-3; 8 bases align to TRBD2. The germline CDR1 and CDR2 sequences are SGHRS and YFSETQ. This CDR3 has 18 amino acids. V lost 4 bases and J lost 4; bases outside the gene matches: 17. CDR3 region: CASSQYNTGSGTSDTQYF. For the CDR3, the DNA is TGCGCCAGCAGCCAATACAACACTGGTAGCGGGACCTCAGATACGCAGTATTTT.

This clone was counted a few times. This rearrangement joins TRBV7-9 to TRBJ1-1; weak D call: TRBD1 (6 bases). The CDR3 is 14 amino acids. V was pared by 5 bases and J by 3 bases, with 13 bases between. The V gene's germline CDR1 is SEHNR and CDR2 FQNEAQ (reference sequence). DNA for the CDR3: TGTGCCAGCAGCCTACAGGGTCTGGACACTGAAGCTTTCTTT. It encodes CASSLQGLDTEAFF.

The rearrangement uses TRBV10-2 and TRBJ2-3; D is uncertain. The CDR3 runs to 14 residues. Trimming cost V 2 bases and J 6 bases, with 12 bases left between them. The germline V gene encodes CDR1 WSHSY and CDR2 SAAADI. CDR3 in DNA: TGCGCCAGCAGTGAGGGGGTGTTGATCGATACGCAGTATTTT. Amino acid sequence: CASSEGVLIDTQYF.

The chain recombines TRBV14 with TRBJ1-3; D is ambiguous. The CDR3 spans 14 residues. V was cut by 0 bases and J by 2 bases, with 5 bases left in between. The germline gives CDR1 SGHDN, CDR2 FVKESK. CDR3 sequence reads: CASSQDRTGNTIYF. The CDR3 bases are TGTGCCAGCAGCCAAGATAGAACTGGAAACACCATATATTTT.

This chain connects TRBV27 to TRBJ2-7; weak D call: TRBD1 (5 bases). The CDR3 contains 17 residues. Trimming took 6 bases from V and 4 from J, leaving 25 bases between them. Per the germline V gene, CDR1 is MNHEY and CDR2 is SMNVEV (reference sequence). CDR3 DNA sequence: TGTGCCAGCAGCCGCCGGGCAGGGTCTGGTGGGCTATACGAGCAGTACGTC. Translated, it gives CASSRRAGSGGLYEQYV.

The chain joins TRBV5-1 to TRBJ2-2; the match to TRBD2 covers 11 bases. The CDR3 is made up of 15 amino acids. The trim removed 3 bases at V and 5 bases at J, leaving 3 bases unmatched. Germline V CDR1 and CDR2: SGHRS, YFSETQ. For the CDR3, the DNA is TGCGCCAGCAGCTCGGGACTAGCGGAGACCGGGGAGCTGTTTTTT. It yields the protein CASSSGLAETGELFF. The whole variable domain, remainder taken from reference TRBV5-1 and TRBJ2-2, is KAGVTQTPRYLIKTRGQQVTLSCSPISGHRSVSWYQQTPGQGLQFLFEYFSETQRNKGNFPGRFSGRQFSNSRSEMNVSTLELGDSALYLCASSSGLAETGELFFGEGSRLTVL.

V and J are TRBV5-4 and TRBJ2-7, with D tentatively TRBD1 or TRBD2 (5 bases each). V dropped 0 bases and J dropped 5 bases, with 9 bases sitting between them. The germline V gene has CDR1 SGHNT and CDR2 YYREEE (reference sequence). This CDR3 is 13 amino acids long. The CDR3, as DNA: TGTGCCAGCAGCTTGGGGGGGTTCGACGAGCAGTACGTC. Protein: CASSLGGFDEQYV.

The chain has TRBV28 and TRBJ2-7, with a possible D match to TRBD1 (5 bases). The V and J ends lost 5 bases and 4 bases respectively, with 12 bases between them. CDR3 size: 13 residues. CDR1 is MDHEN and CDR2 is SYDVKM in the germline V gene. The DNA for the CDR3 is TGTGCCAGCAGTCCGACAGCCCCATACGAGCAGTACGTC. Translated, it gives CASSPTAPYEQYV.

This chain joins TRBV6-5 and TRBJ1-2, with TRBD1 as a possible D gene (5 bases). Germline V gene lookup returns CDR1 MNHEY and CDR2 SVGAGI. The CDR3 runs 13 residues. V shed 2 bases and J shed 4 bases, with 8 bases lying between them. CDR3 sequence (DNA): TGTGCCAGCAGTTACACGGGGGTCTATGGCTACACCTTC. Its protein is CASSYTGVYGYTF.

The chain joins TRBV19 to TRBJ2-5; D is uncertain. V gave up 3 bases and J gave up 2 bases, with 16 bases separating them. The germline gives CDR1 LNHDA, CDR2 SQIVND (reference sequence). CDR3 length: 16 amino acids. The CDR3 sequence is CASSIYSGRNQETQYF. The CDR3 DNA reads TGTGCCAGTAGTATTTACTCCGGACGGAATCAAGAGACCCAGTACTTC.

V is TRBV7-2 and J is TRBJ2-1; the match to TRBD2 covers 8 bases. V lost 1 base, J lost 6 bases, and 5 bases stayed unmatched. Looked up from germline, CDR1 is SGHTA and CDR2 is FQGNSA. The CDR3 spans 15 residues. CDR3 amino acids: CASSLGTSPLNEQFF. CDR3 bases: TGTGCCAGCAGCTTAGGGACTAGCCCACTCAATGAGCAGTTCTTC.

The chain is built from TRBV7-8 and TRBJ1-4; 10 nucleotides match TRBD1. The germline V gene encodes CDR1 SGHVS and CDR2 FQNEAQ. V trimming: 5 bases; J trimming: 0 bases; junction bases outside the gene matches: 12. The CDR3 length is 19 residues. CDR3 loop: CASSEQTGGGRATNEKLFF. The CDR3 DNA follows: TGTGCCAGCAGCGAACAGACAGGGGGCGGAAGAGCAACTAATGAAAAACTGTTTTTT.

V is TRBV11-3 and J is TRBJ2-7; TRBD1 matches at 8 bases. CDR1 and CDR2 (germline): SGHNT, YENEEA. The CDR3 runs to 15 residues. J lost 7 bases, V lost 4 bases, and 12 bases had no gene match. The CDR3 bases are TGTGCCAGCAGCTCTCCCTGGACAGGGTTGGGGGAGCAGTACGTC. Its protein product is CASSSPWTGLGEQYV.

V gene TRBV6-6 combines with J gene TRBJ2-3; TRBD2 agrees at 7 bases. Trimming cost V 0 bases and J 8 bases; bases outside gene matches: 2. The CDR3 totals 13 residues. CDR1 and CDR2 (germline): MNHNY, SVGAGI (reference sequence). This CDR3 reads CASSYSREGTQYF. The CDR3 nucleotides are TGTGCCAGCAGTTACTCGAGGGAGGGTACGCAGTATTTT.

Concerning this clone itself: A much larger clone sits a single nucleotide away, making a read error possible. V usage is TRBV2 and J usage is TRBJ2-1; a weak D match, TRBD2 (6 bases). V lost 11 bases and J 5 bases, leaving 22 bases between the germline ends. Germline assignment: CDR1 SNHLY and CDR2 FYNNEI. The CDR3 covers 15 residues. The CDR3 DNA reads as TGTGCCGCCTACCCGCCGGGACTCCGAGACAATGAGCAGTTCTTC. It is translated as CAAYPPGLRDNEQFF.

The CDR3 loop reads CASSLGAGRGTGELFF. As DNA, the CDR3 is TGTGCCAGCAGCTTAGGAGCCGGGCGCGGCACCGGGGAGCTGTTTTTT. The chain joins TRBV7-6 to TRBJ2-2; no reliable D call. V lost 1 base and J lost 4, with 13 bases in between. The CDR3 consists of 16 residues. Germline V lookup: CDR1 SGHVS, CDR2 FNYEAQ. The variable domain in full, with the rest retrieved from reference TRBV7-6 and TRBJ2-2, is GAGVSQSPRYKVTKRGQDVALRCDPISGHVSLYWYRQALGQGPEFLTYFNYEAQQDKSGLPNDRFSAERPEGSISTLTIQRTEQRDSAMYRCASSLGAGRGTGELFFGEGSRLTVL.

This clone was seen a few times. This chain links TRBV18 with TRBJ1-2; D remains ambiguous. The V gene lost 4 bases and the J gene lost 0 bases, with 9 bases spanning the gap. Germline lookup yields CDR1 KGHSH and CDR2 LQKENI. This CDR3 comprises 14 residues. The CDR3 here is CASSLRETNYGYTF. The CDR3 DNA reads TGTGCCAGCTCACTTAGGGAGACTAACTATGGCTACACCTTC. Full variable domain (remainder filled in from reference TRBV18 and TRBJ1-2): NAGVMQNPRHLVRRRGQEARLRCSPMKGHSHVYWYRQLPEEGLKFMVYLQKENIIDESGMPKERFSAEFPKEGPSILRIQQVVRGDSAAYFCASSLRETNYGYTFGSGTRLTVV.